The source of this TCR beta chain is a study of shared clonotypes between healthy human individuals. Findings and caveats of the study: Sorted-subset sequencing was shown by rarefaction to be incomplete despite large depth.

Sequenced by immunoSEQ multiplex PCR; TCRdb stores in-frame clones only, minus some. The repertoire includes approximately 2,200,000 clones, about 93% of them detected once, and more than 1.5% sits in the top ten. It was CD45RO-negative cells, positively selected for CCR7, that made up naive CD8 cells, with terminally differentiated effector memory CD45RA+ cells excluded. The CDR3 is 15 amino acids. With respect to this clone: Its antigen remains unknown.

Sequencing was carried out using naive CD8+ T cells from PBMCs. This clonotype originated in a man aged 18 to 35 in good health. Some clones in this sample may be carry-over from other donors' samples. This sequence joins TRBV21-1 and TRBJ2-7; the table gives TRBD2 as D, unverified against the DNA. TRBV21-1 is annotated as a pseudogene. CDR3 residues: CASTLRRGGRYEQYF. CDR3 DNA: TGTGCCAGCACCCTGAGGCGCGGGGGACGGTACGAGCAGTACTTC.